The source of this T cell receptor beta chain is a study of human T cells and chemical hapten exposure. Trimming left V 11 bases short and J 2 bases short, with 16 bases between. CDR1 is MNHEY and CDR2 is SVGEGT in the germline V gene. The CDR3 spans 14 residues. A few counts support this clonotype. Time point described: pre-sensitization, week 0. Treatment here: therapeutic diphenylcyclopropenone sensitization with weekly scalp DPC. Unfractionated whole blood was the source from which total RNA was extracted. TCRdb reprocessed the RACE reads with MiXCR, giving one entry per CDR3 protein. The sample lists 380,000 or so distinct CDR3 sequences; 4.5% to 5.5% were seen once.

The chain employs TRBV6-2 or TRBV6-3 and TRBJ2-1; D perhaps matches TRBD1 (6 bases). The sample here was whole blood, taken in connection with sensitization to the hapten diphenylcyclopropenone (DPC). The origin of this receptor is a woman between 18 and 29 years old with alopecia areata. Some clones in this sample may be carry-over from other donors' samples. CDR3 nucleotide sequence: TGTGCCGCATGTCGTGGGGGCGCCTACAATGAGCAGTTCTTC. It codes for CAACRGGAYNEQFF.